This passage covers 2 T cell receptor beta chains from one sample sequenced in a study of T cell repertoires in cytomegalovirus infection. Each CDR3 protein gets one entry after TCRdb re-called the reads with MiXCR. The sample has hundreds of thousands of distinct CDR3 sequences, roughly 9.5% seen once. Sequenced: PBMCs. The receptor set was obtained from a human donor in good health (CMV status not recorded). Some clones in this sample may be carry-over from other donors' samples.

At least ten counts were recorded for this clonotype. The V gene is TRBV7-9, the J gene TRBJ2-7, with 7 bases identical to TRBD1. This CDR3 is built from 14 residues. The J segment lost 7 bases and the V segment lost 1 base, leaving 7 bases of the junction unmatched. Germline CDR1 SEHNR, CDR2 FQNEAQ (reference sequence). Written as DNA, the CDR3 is TGTGCCAGCAGCTTAGTTGGGACAGTGAGAGAGCAGTACTTC. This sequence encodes CASSLVGTVREQYF.

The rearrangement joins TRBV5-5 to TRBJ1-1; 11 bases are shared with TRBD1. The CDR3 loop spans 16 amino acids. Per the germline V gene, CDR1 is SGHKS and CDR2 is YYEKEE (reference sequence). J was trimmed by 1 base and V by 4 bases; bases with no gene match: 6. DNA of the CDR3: TGTGCCAGCAGCCGCGGGACAGGGGGACCGAACACTGAAGCTTTCTTT. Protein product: CASSRGTGGPNTEAFF.